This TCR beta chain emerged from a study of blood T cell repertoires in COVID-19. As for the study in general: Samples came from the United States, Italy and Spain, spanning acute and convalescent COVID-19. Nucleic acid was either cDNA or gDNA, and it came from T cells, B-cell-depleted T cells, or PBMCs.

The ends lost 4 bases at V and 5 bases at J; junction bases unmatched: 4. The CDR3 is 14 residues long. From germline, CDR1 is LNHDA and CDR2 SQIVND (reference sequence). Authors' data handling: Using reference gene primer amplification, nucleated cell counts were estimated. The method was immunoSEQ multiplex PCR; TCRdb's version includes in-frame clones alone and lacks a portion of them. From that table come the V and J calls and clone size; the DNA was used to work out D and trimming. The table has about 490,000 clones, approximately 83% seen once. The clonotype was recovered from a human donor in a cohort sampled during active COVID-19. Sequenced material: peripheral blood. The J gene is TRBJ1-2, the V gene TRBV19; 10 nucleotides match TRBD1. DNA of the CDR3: TGTGCCAGTAGTACTTGGGACAGGGGATATGGCTACACCTTC. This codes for CASSTWDRGYGYTF.